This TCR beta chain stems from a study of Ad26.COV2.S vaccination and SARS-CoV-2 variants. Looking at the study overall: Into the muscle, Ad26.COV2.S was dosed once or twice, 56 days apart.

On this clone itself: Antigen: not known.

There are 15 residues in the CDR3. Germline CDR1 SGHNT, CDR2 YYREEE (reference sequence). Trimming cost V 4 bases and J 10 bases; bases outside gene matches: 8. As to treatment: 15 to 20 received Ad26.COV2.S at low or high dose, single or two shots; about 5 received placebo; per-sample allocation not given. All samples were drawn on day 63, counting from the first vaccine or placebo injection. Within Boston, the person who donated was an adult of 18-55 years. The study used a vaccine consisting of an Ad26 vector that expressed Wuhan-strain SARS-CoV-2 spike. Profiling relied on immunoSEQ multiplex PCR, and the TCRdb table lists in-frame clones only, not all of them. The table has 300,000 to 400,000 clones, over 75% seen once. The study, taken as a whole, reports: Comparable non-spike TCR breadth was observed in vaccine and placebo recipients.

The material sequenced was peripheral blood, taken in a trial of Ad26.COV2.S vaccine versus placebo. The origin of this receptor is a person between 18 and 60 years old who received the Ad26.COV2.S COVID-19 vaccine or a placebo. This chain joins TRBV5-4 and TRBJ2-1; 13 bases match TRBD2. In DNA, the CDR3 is TGTGCCAGCAGCCCTGGACTAGCGGGGGCCGCCGAGCAGTTCTTC. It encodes CASSPGLAGAAEQFF.